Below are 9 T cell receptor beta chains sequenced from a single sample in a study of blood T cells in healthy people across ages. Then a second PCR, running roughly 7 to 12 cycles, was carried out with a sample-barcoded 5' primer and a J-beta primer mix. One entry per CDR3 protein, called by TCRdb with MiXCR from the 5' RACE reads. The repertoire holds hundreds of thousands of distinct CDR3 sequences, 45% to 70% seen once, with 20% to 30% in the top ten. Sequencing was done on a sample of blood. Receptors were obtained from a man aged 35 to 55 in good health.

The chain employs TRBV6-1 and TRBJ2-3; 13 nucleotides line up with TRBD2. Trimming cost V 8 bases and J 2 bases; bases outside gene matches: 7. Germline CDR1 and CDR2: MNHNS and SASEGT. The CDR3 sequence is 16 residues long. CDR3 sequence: CASVRLAGGPTDTQYF. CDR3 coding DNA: TGTGCCAGCGTACGACTAGCGGGGGGCCCCACAGATACGCAGTATTTT.

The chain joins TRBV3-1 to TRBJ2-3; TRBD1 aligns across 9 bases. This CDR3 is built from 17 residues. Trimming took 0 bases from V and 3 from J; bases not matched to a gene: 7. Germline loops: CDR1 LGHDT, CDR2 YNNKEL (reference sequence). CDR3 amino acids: CASSQDYSTGGTDTQYF. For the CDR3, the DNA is TGTGCCAGCAGCCAAGACTACTCGACAGGGGGGACAGATACGCAGTATTTT.

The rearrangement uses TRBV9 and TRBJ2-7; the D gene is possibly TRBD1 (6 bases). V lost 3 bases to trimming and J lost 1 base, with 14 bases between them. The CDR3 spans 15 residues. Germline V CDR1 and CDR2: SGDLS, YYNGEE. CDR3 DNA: TGTGCCAGCAGCGGCGGTGGGGGACATTCCTACGAGCAGTACTTC. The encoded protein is CASSGGGGHSYEQYF.

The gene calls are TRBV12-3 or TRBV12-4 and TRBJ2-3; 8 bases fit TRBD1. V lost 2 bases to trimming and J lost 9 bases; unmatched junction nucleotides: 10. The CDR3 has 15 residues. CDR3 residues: CASSLQGAAVDTQYF. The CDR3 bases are TGTGCCAGCAGTTTACAGGGGGCGGCGGTAGACACGCAGTATTTT.

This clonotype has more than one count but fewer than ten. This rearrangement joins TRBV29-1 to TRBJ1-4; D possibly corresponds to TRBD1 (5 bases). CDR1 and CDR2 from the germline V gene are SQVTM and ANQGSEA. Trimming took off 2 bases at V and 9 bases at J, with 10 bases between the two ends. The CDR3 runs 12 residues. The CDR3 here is CSVETPGQKLFF. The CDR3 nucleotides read TGCAGCGTTGAAACCCCAGGGCAAAAACTGTTTTTT.

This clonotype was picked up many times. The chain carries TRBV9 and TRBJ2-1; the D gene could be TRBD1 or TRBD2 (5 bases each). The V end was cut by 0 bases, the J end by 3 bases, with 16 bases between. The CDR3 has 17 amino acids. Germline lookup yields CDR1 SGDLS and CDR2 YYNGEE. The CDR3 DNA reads TGTGCCAGCAGCGTAGACCCCCCCCAGGGAGTCTACAATGAGCAGTTCTTC. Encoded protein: CASSVDPPQGVYNEQFF.

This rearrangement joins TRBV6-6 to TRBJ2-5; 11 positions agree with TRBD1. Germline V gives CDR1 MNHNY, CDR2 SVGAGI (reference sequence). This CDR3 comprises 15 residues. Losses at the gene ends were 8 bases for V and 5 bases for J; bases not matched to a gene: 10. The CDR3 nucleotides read TGTGCCAGCTCAAGCCGGACAGGGGGCACTGAGACCCAGTACTTC. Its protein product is CASSSRTGGTETQYF.

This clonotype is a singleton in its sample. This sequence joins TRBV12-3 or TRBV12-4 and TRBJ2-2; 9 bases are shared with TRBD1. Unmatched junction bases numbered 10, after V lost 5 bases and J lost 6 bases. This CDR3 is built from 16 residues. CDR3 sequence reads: CASSPGTGIGSGELFF. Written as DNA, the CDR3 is TGTGCCAGCAGTCCCGGGACAGGGATAGGATCCGGGGAGCTGTTTTTT.

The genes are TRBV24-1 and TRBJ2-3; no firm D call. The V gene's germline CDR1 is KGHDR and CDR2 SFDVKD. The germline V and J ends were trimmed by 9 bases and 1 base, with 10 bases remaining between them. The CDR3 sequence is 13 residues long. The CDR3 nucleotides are TGTGCCACCGCACTCCAGGGCACAGATACGCAGTATTTT. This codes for CATALQGTDTQYF.